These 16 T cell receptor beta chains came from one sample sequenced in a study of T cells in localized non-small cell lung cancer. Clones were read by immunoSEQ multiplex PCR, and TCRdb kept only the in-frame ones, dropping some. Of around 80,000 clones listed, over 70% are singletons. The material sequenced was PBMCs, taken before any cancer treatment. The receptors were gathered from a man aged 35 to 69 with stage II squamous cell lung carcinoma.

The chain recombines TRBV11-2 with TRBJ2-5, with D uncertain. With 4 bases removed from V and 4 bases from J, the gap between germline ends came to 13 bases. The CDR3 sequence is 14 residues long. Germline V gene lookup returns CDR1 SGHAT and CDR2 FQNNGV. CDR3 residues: CASSSLKGRETQYF. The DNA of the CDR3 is TGTGCCAGCAGCTCCCTTAAGGGCCGAGAGACCCAGTACTTC. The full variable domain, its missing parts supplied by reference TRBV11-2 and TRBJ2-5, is EAGVAQSPRYKIIEKRQSVAFWCNPISGHATLYWYQQILGQGPKLLIQFQNNGVVDDSQLPKDRFSAERLKGVDSTLKIQPAKLEDSAVYLCASSSLKGRETQYFGPGTRLLVL.

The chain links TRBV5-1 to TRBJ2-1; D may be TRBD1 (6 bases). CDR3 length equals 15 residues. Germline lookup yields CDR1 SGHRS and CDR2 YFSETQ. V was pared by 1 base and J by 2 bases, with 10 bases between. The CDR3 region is CASSLINRAYNEQFF. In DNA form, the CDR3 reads TGCGCCAGCAGCTTGATCAACAGGGCCTACAATGAGCAGTTCTTC.

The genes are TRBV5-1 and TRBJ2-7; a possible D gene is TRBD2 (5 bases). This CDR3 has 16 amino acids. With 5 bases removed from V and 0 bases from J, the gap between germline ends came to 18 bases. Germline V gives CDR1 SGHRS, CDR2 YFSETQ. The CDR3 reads CASREALASPSYEQYF. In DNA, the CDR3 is TGCGCCAGCAGGGAAGCATTGGCTAGCCCCTCCTACGAGCAGTACTTC.

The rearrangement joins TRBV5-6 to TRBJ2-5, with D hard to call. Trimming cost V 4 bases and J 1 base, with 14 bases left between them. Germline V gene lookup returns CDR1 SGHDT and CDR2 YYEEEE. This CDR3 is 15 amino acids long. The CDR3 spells CASSVVGLTQETQYF. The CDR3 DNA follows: TGTGCCAGCAGCGTAGTAGGATTGACCCAAGAGACCCAGTACTTC.

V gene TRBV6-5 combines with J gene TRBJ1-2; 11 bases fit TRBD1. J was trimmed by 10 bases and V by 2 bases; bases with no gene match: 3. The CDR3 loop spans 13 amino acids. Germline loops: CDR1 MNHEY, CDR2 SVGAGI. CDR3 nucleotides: TGTGCCAGCAGTTACCAGGGACAGGGGGACTACACCTTC. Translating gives CASSYQGQGDYTF.

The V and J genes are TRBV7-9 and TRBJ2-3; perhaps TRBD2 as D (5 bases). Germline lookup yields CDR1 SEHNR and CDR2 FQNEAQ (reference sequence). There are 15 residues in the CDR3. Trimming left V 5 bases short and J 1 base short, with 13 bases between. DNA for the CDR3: TGTGCCAGCAGCACAAGAGGGCAGGGCACAGATACGCAGTATTTT. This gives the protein CASSTRGQGTDTQYF.

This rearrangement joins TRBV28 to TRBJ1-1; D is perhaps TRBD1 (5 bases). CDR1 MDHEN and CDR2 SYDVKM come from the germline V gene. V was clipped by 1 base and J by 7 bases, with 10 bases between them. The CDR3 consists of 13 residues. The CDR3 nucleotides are TGTGCCAGCAGTTTATTGGGGCAGGGTGAAGCTTTCTTT. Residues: CASSLLGQGEAFF.

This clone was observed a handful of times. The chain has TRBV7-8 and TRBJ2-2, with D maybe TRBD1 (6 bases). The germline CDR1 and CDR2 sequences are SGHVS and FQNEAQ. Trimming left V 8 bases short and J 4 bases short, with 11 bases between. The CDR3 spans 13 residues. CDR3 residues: CASALQGTGELFF. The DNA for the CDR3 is TGTGCCAGCGCCTTACAGGGCACCGGGGAGCTGTTTTTT. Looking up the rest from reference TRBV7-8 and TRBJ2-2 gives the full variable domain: GAGVSQSPRYKVAKRGQDVALRCDPISGHVSLFWYQQALGQGPEFLTYFQNEAQLDKSGLPSDRFFAERPEGSVSTLKIQRTQQEDSAVYLCASALQGTGELFFGEGSRLTVL.

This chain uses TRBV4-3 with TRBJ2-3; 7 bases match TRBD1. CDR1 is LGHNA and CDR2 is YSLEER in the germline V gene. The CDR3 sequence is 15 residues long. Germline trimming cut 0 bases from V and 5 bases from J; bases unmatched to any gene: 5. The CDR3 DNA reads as TGCGCCAGCAGCCAAGAAGGGGGCCAAGGAGATACGCAGTATTTT. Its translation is CASSQEGGQGDTQYF.

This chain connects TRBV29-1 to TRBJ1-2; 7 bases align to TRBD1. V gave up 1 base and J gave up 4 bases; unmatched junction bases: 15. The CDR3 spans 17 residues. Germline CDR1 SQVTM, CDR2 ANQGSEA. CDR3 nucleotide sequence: TGCAGCGTTGAAGTCCTCGTAGTGGCCAGGGGGGTCTATGGCTACACCTTC. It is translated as CSVEVLVVARGVYGYTF.

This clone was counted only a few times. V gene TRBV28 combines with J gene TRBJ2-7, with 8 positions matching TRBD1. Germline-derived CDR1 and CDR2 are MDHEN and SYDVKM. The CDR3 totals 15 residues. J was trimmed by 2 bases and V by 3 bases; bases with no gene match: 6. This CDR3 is CASSFRDRRTYEQYF. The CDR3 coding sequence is TGTGCCAGCAGTTTCCGGGACAGGCGTACCTACGAGCAGTACTTC.

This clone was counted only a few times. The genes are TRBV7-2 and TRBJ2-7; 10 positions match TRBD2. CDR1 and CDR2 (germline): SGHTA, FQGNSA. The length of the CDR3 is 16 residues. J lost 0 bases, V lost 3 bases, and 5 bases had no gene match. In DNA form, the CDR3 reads TGTGCCAGCAGCTTGACTAGCGGGCTGAGCTCCTACGAGCAGTACTTC. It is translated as CASSLTSGLSSYEQYF.

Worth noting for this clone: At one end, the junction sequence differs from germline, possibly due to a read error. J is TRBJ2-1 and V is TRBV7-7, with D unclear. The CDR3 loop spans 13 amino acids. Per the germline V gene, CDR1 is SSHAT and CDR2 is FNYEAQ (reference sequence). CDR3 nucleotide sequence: TGTGCTAGCAGCCTCGGGCTAGGCGTTGAGCAGTTCTTC. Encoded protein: CASSLGLGVEQFF. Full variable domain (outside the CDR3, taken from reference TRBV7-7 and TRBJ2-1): GAGVSQSPRYKVTKRGQDVTLRCDPISSHATLYWYQQALGQGPEFLTYFNYEAQPDKSGLPSDRFSAERPEGSISTLTIQRTEQRDSAMYRCASSLGLGVEQFFGPGTRLTVL.

This chain's CDR3 is CASSGGGTAGNTIYF. The CDR3 DNA sequence: TGTGCCAGCAGCGGAGGAGGGACTGCTGGAAACACCATATATTTT. J is TRBJ1-3 and V is TRBV9; D may be TRBD1 (5 bases). V shed 3 bases and J shed 2 bases, with 12 bases lying between them. The germline V gene has CDR1 SGDLS and CDR2 YYNGEE. The CDR3 sequence is 15 residues long.

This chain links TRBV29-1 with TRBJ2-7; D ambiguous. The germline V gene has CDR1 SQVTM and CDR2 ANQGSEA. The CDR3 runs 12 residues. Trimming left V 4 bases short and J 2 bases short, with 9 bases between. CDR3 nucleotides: TGCAGCGTTGTTCCATCTACCTACGAGCAGTACTTC. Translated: CSVVPSTYEQYF.

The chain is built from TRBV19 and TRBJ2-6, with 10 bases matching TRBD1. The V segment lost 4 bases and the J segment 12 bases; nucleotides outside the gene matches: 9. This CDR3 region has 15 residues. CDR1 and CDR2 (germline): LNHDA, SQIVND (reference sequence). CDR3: CASSRRDRGPAVLTF. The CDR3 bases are TGTGCCAGTAGTAGAAGGGACAGGGGCCCGGCCGTCCTGACTTTC.